This TCR beta chain emerged from a study of T-cell memory formation after mild COVID-19. The study's findings and limits: There were some responding clones in pre-infection memory, which suggested that cross-reactive memory had joined.

To note about this clonotype: Its specificity is unknown.

This CDR3 contains 14 residues. Germline V gene data show CDR1 as SGHRS and CDR2 as YFSETQ. The ends were cut back, 0 bases at V and 3 bases at J, with 7 bases in the middle. TCRdb reprocessed the 5' RACE reads via MiXCR and lists one record per CDR3 protein. The sample lists approximately 180,000 distinct CDR3 sequences; 16% were seen once. This receptor was obtained from an adult woman who had mild COVID-19 (a few samples of this study predate the infection). Cell type and time point are not known. The source material was PBMCs or a T cell subset sorted from them (not recorded which). The V and J genes are TRBV5-1 and TRBJ2-1; perhaps TRBD2 as D (5 bases). The CDR3 DNA sequence: TGCGCCAGCAGCTTGGCACTAGACTACAATGAGCAGTTCTTC. This codes for CASSLALDYNEQFF.